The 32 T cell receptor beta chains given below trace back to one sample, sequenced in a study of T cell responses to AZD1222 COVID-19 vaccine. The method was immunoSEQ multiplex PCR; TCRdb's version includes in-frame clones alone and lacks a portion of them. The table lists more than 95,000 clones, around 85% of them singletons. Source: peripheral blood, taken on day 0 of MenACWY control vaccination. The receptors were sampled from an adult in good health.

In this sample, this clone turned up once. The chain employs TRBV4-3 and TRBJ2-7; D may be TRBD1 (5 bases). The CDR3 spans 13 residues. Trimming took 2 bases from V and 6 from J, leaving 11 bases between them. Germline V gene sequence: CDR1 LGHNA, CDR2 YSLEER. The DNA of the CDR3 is TGCGCCAGCAGCCAAAACAGGCGGTTCGAGCAGTACTTC. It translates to CASSQNRRFEQYF.

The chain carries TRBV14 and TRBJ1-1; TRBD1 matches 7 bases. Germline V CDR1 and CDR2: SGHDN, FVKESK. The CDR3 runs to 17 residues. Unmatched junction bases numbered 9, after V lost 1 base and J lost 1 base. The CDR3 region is CASSQVGDRVQNTEAFF. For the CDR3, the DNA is TGTGCCAGCAGCCAAGTTGGGGACAGAGTTCAGAACACTGAAGCTTTCTTT.

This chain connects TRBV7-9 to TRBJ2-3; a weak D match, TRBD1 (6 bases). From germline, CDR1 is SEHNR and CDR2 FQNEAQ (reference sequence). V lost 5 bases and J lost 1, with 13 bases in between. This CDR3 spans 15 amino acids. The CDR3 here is CASSTRTVGTDTQYF. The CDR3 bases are TGTGCCAGCAGCACCCGGACAGTGGGCACAGATACGCAGTATTTT.

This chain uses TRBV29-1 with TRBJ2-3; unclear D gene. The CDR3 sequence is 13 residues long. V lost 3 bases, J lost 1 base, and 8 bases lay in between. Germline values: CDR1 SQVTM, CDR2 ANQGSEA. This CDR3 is CSVDGTGTDTQYF. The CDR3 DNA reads TGCAGCGTTGATGGCACGGGCACAGATACGCAGTATTTT.

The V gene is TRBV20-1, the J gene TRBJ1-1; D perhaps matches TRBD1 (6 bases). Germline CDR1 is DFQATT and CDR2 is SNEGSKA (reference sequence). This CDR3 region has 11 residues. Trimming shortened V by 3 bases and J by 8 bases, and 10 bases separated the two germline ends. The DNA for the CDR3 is TGCAGTGCTAGGGAAGGACAGGAAGCTTTCTTT. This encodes CSAREGQEAFF.

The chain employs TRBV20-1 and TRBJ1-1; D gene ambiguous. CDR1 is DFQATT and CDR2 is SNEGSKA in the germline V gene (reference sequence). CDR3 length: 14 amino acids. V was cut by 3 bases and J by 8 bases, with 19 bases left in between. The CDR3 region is CSASKTRLGSEAFF. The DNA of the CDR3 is TGCAGTGCTAGTAAGACACGCCTTGGGTCCGAAGCTTTCTTT.

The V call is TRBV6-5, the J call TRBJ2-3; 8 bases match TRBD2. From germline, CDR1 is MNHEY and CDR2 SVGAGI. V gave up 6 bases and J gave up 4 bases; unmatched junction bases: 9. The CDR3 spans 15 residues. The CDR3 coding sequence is TGTGCCAGCAGCCCGAGACGGGGGGGCGCAGATACGCAGTATTTT. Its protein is CASSPRRGGADTQYF.

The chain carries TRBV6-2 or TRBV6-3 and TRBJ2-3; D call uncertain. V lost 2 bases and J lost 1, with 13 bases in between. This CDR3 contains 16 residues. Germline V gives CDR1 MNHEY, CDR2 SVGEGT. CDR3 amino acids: CASSYAPRSRTDTQYF. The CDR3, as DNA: TGTGCCAGCAGTTACGCCCCGAGGTCGCGCACAGATACGCAGTATTTT.

The CDR3 here is CASSQGSIDTQYF. The CDR3 DNA follows: TGTGCCAGCAGCCAAGGCTCTATAGATACGCAGTATTTT. V and J are TRBV3-1 (or the pseudogene TRBV3-2) and TRBJ2-3; unclear D gene. Looked up from germline, CDR1 is LGHDT and CDR2 is YNNKEL (reference sequence). This CDR3 region has 13 residues. Trimming shortened V by 1 base and J by 5 bases, and 7 bases separated the two germline ends.

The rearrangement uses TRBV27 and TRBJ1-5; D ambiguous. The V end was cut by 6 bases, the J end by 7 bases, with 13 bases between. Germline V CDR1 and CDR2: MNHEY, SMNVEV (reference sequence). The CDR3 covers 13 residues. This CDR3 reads CASRADYWQPQHF. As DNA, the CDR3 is TGTGCCAGCAGGGCAGACTACTGGCAGCCCCAGCATTTT.

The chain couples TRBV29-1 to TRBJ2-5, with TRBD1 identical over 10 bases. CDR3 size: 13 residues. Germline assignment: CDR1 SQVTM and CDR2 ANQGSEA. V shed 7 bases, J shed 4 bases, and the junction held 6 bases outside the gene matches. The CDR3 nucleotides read TGCAGCGCGGGGACAGGGGCAGGAGAGACCCAGTACTTC. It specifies CSAGTGAGETQYF.

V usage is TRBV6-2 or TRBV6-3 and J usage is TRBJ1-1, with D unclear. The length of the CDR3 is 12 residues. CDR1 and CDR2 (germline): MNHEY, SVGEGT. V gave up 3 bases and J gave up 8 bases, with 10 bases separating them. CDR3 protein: CASSYAGNEAFF. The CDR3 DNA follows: TGTGCCAGCAGTTATGCCGGGAACGAAGCTTTCTTT.

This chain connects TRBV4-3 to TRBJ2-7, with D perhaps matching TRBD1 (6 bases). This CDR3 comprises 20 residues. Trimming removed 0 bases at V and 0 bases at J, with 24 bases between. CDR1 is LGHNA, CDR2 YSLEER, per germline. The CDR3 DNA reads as TGCGCCAGCAGCCAAGAGGAGCATCGGGACACTTATACCAACTCCTACGAGCAGTACTTC. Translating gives CASSQEEHRDTYTNSYEQYF.

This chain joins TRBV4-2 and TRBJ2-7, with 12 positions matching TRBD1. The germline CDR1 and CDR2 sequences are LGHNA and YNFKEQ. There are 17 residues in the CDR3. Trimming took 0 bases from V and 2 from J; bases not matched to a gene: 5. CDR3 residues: CASSQEGTGGDPYEQYF. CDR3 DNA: TGTGCCAGCAGCCAAGAGGGGACAGGGGGCGATCCCTACGAGCAGTACTTC.

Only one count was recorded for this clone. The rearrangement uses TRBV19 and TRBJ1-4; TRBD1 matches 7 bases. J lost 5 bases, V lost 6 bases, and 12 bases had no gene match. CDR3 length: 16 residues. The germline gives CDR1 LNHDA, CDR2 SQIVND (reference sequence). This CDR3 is CASRRRGQAGNEKLFF. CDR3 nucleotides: TGTGCCAGTAGGAGAAGGGGGCAGGCGGGAAATGAAAAACTGTTTTTT.

In DNA, the CDR3 is TGTGCCAGCAGCTCCCTCAACTATGGCTACACCTTC. It yields the protein CASSSLNYGYTF. The chain links TRBV28 to TRBJ1-2; D not resolved. Germline CDR1 and CDR2: MDHEN and SYDVKM. Trimming cost V 6 bases and J 2 bases, with 7 bases left between them. The CDR3 runs 12 residues.

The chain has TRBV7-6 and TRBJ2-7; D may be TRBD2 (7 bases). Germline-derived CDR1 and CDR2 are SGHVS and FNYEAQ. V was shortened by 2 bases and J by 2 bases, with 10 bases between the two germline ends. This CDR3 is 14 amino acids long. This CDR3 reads CASSLRGGPYEQYF. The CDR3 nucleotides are TGTGCCAGCAGCTTAAGGGGGGGACCCTACGAGCAGTACTTC.

The CDR3 region is CASSKGFYFWTAGTEAFF. The CDR3 DNA follows: TGTGCCAGCAGCAAAGGTTTTTATTTTTGGACAGCTGGAACTGAAGCTTTCTTT. V is TRBV21-1 and J is TRBJ1-1; whether TRBD1, the table's D call, matches the DNA was not checked. TRBV21-1 is a pseudogene locus. CDR3 size: 18 residues.

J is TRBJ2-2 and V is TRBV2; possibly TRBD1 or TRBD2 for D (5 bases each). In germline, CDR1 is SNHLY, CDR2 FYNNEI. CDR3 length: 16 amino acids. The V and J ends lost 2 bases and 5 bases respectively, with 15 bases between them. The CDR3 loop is CASSEFFGADTGELFF. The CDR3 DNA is TGTGCCAGCAGTGAATTTTTCGGGGCCGATACCGGGGAGCTGTTTTTT.

CDR3 amino acids: CASSYSGPQETQYF. CDR3 DNA sequence: TGTGCCAGCAGTTATTCAGGGCCCCAAGAGACCCAGTACTTC. The V gene is TRBV6-2 or TRBV6-3, the J gene TRBJ2-5; weak D call: TRBD1 (5 bases). This CDR3 is built from 14 residues. Germline V gives CDR1 MNHEY, CDR2 SVGEGT. The V and J ends lost 3 bases and 1 base respectively, with 9 bases between them.

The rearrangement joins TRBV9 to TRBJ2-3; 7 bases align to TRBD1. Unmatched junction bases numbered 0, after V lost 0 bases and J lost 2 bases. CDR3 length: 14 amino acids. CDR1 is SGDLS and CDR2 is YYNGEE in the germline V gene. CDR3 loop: CASSVEGATDTQYF. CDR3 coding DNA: TGTGCCAGCAGCGTAGAGGGGGCCACAGATACGCAGTATTTT.

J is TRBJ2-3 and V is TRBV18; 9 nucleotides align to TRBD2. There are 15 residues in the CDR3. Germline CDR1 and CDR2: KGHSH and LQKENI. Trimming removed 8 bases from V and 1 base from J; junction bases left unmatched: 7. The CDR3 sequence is CASALAGARTDTQYF. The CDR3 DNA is TGTGCCAGCGCTTTAGCGGGGGCGCGCACAGATACGCAGTATTTT. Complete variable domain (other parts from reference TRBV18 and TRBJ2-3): NAGVMQNPRHLVRRRGQEARLRCSPMKGHSHVYWYRQLPEEGLKFMVYLQKENIIDESGMPKERFSAEFPKEGPSILRIQQVVRGDSAAYFCASALAGARTDTQYFGPGTRLTVL.

DNA for the CDR3: TGTGCCAGCAGTGAAGTGGTTCCGGGGGCTGGACGACAGCCCCAGCATTTT. It codes for CASSEVVPGAGRQPQHF. The chain joins TRBV2 to TRBJ1-5, with a tentative D call TRBD1 (6 bases). Looked up from germline, CDR1 is SNHLY and CDR2 is FYNNEI. V was pared by 1 base and J by 7 bases, with 20 bases between. This CDR3 has 17 amino acids.

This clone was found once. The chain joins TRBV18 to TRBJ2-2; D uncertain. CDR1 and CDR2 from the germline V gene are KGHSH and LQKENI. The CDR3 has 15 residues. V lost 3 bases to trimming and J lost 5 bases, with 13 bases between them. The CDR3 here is CASSPFSAATGELFF. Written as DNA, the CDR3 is TGTGCCAGCTCACCGTTTTCGGCCGCTACCGGGGAGCTGTTTTTT.

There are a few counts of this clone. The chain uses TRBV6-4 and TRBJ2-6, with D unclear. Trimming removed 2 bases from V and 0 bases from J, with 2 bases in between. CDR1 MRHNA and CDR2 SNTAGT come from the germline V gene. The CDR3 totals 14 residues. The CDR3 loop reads CASSDGSGANVLTF. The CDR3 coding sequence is TGTGCCAGCAGTGACGGCTCTGGGGCCAACGTCCTGACTTTC.

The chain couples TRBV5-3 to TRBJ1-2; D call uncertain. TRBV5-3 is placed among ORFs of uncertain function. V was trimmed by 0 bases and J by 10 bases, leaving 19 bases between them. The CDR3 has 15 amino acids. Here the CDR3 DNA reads TGTGCCAGAAGCTTGGCGGGCCAGACTTCAACATTCTACACCTTC. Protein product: CARSLAGQTSTFYTF.

The chain's CDR3 is CASSQDTAGNTGELFF. CDR3 sequence (DNA): TGCGCCAGCAGCCAAGATACGGCGGGGAACACCGGGGAGCTGTTTTTT. This chain uses TRBV4-1 with TRBJ2-2, with TRBD2 as a possible D gene (5 bases). The CDR3 is 16 residues long. Between the trimmed V and J ends, which lost 0 bases and 1 base, there was a span of 9 bases. In germline, CDR1 is MGHRA, CDR2 YSYEKL.

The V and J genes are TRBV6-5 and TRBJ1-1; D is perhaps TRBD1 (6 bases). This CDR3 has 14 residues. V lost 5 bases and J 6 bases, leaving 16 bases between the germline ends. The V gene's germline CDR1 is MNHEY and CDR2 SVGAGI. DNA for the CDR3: TGTGCCAGCAGTCAAAACAACAGGGTTGCTGAAGCTTTCTTT. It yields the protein CASSQNNRVAEAFF.

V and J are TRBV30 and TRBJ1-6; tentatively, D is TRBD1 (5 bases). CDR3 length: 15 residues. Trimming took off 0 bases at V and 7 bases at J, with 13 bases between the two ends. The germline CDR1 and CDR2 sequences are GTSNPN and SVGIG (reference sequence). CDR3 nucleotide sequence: TGTGCCTGGAGTGTACAGGATATTGGCAATTCACCCCTCCACTTT. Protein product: CAWSVQDIGNSPLHF.

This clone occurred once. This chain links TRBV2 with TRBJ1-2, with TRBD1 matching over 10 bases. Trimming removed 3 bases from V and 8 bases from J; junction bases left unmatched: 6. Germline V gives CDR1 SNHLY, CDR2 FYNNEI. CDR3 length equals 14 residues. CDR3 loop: CASSEGQGSGGYTF. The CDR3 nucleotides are TGTGCCAGCAGTGAGGGACAGGGGAGCGGAGGCTACACCTTC.

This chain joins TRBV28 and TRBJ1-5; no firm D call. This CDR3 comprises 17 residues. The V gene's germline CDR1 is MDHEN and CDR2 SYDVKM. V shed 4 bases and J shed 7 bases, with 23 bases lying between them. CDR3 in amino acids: CASSYSLYPGIEQPQHF. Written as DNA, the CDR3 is TGTGCCAGCAGTTATTCCCTTTACCCCGGGATCGAGCAGCCCCAGCATTTT.

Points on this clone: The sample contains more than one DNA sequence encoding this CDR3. CDR3 DNA sequence: TGTGCCAGCAGCTTGGAGGGATATGGCTACACCTTC. The encoded protein is CASSLEGYGYTF. The chain joins TRBV5-5 to TRBJ1-2, with no clear D. The CDR3 is 12 residues long. Germline-derived CDR1 and CDR2 are SGHKS and YYEKEE (reference sequence). Trimming removed 0 bases at V and 5 bases at J, with 5 bases between.